In its sample, the clone carrying this TCR beta chain was seen many times. TCRdb fed the 5' RACE reads into MiXCR, producing one record per CDR3 protein. This sample yields hundreds of thousands of distinct CDR3 sequences, of which roughly 15% are seen a single time; around 2.2% belongs to the top ten. This sample was included in a study of T-cell memory formation after mild COVID-19. The receptor comes from an adult woman who had mild COVID-19 (a few samples of this study predate the infection). Cell type and time point are not known. Sequenced sample: PBMCs or a T cell subset sorted from them (not recorded which).

The CDR3 reads CSASRGVAVTEAFF. In DNA form, the CDR3 reads TGCAGTGCTAGTCGGGGTGTTGCGGTCACTGAAGCTTTCTTT. V gene TRBV20-1 combines with J gene TRBJ1-1; D gene uncertain. Germline values: CDR1 DFQATT, CDR2 SNEGSKA (reference sequence). V lost 3 bases, J lost 4 bases, and 15 bases lay in between. The CDR3 covers 14 residues.